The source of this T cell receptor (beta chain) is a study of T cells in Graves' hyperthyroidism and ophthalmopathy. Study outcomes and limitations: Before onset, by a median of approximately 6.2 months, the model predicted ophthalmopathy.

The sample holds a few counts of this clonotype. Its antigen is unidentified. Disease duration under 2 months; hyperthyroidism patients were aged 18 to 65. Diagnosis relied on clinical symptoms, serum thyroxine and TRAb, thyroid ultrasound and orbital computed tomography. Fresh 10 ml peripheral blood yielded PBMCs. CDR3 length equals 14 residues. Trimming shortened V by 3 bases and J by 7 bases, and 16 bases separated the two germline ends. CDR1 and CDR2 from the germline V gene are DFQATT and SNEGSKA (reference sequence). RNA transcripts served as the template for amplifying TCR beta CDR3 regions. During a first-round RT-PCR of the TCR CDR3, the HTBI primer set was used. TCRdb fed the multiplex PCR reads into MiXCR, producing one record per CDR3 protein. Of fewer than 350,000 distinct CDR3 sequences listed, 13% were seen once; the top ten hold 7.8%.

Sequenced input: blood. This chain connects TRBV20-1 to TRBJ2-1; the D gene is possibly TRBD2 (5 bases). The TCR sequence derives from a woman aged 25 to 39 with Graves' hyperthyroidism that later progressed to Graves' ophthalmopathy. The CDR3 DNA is TGCAGTGCTAGTTTACGAGGATCGGGGAATGAGCAGTTCTTC. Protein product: CSASLRGSGNEQFF.